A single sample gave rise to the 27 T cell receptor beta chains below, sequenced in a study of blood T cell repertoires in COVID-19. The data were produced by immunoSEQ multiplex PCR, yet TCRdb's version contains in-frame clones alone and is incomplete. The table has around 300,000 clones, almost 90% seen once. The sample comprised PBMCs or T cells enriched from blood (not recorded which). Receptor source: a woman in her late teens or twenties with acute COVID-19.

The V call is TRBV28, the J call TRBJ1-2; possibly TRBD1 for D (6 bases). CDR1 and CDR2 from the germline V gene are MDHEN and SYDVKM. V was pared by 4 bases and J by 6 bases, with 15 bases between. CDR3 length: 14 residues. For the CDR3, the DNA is TGTGCCAGCAGTTCCTCCGGGACAACTCATGGCTACACCTTC. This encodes CASSSSGTTHGYTF.

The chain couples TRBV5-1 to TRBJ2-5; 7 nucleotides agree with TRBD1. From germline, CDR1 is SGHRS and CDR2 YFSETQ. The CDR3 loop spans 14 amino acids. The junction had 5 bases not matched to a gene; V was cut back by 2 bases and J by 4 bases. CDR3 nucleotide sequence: TGCGCCAGCAGCTTTTCAGGGGGTTTAGAGACCCAGTACTTC. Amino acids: CASSFSGGLETQYF. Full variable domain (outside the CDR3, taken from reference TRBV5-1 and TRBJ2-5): KAGVTQTPRYLIKTRGQQVTLSCSPISGHRSVSWYQQTPGQGLQFLFEYFSETQRNKGNFPGRFSGRQFSNSRSEMNVSTLELGDSALYLCASSFSGGLETQYFGPGTRLLVL.

The CDR3 bases are TGCGCCAGCAGCTTGGCCGACAGGGCCCTCGTGGAGACCCAGTACTTC. It specifies CASSLADRALVETQYF. The chain carries TRBV5-1 and TRBJ2-5; the match to TRBD1 covers 7 bases. Germline trimming cut 0 bases from V and 5 bases from J; bases unmatched to any gene: 10. Per germline, CDR1 SGHRS and CDR2 YFSETQ. CDR3 length: 16 amino acids.

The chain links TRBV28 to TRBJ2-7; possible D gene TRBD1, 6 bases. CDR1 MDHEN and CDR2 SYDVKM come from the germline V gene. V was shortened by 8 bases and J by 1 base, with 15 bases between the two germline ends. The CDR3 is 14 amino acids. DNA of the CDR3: TGTGCCAGCGCATCAGGGGCCGGATCCTACGAGCAGTACTTC. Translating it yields CASASGAGSYEQYF.

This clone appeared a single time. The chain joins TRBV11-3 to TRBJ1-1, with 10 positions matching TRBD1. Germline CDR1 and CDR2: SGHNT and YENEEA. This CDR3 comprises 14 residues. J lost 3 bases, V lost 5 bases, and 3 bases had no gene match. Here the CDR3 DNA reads TGTGCCAGCAGCCGACAGGGGGCTTACACTGAAGCTTTCTTT. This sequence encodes CASSRQGAYTEAFF.

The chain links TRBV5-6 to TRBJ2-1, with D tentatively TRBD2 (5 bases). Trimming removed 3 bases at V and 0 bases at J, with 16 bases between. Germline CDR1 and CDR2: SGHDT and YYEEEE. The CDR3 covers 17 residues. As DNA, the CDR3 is TGTGCCAGCAGCTCACGGATCGGAAGCGGCTCCTACAATGAGCAGTTCTTC. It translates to CASSSRIGSGSYNEQFF.

The CDR3 sequence is CASSLSPTNYGYTF. The CDR3 region has the DNA TGCGCCAGCAGCTTATCCCCTACTAACTATGGCTACACCTTC. V gene TRBV5-1 combines with J gene TRBJ1-2; D unclear. Per germline, CDR1 SGHRS and CDR2 YFSETQ. The CDR3 length is 14 residues. The V gene lost 2 bases and the J gene lost 0 bases, with 8 bases spanning the gap.

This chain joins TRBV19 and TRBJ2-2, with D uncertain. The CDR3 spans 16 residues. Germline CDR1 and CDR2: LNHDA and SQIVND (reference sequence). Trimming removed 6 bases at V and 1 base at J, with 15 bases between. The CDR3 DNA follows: TGTGCCAGTAGCCGTTTTGGGCAGGAGAACACCGGGGAGCTGTTTTTT. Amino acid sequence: CASSRFGQENTGELFF. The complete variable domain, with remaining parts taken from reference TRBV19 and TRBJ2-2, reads DGGITQSPKYLFRKEGQNVTLSCEQNLNHDAMYWYRQDPGQGLRLIYYSQIVNDFQKGDIAEGYSVSREKKESFPLTVTSAQKNPTAFYLCASSRFGQENTGELFFGEGSRLTVL.

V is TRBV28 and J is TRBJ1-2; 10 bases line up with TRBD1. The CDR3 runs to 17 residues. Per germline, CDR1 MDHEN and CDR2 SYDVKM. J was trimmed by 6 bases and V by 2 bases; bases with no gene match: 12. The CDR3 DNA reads TGTGCCAGCAGTTTAAAGGGACAGGGGCTCTTAATCCATGGCTACACCTTC. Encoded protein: CASSLKGQGLLIHGYTF.

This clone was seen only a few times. For the CDR3, the DNA is TGTGCCAGCTGCGGGACAGGGGGCGTAGACACTGAAGCTTTCTTT. Its translation: CASCGTGGVDTEAFF. The chain is built from TRBV21-1 and TRBJ1-1; the table's D call of TRBD1 was not tested on the DNA. TRBV21-1 is an annotated pseudogene. This CDR3 has 15 residues.

DNA of the CDR3: TGTGCCAGCAGTTTATTACTGAGCTCCTACAATGAGCAGTTCTTC. Protein sequence: CASSLLLSSYNEQFF. This rearrangement joins TRBV28 to TRBJ2-1; D not resolved. This CDR3 is built from 15 residues. With 1 base removed from V and 0 bases from J, the gap between germline ends came to 7 bases. In germline, CDR1 is MDHEN, CDR2 SYDVKM. Full variable domain (outside the CDR3, taken from reference TRBV28 and TRBJ2-1): DVKVTQSSRYLVKRTGEKVFLECVQDMDHENMFWYRQDPGLGLRLIYFSYDVKMKEKGDIPEGYSVSREKKERFSLILESASTNQTSMYLCASSLLLSSYNEQFFGPGTRLTVL.

CDR3 DNA sequence: TGTGCCAGCAGTTTAATTAGCGGAGATTACGAGCAGTACTTC. It specifies CASSLISGDYEQYF. The chain joins TRBV28 to TRBJ2-7; D may be TRBD2 (6 bases). Trimming cost V 2 bases and J 4 bases, with 12 bases left between them. The CDR3 totals 14 residues. Looked up from germline, CDR1 is MDHEN and CDR2 is SYDVKM.

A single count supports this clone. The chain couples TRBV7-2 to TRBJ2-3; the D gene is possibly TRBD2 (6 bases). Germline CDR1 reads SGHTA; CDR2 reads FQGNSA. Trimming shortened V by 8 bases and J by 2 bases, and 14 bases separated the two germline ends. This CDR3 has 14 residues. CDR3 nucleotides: TGTGCCAGCCTCCGGGAGTGGGTCACAGATACGCAGTATTTT. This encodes CASLREWVTDTQYF.

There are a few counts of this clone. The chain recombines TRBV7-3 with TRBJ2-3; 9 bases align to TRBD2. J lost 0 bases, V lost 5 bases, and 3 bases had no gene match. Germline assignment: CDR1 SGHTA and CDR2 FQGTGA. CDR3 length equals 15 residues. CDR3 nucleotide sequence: TGTGCCAGCAGCCCTAGCGGGGTTAGCACAGATACGCAGTATTTT. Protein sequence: CASSPSGVSTDTQYF.

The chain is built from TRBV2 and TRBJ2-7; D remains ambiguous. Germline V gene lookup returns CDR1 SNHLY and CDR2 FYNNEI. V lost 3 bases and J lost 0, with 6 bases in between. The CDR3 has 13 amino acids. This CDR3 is CASSDLPSYEQYF. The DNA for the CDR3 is TGTGCCAGCAGTGATCTTCCCTCCTACGAGCAGTACTTC.

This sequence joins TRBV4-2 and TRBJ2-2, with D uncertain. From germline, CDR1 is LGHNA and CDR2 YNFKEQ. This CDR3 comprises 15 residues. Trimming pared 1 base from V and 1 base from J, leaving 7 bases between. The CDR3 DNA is TGTGCCAGCAGCCAAGGATTGAGGAACACCGGGGAGCTGTTTTTT. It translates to CASSQGLRNTGELFF.

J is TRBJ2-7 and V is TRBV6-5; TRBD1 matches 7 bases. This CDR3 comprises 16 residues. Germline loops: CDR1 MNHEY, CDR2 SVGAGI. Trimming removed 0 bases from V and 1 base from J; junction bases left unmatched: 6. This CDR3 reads CASSYSKETGSYEQYF. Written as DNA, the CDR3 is TGTGCCAGCAGTTACTCGAAAGAGACAGGGTCCTACGAGCAGTACTTC.

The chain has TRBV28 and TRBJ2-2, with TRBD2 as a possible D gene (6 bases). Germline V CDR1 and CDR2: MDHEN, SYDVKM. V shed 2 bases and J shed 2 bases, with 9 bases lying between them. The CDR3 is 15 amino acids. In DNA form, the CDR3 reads TGTGCCAGCAGTTTAGGAGGGATCAACACCGGGGAGCTGTTTTTT. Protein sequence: CASSLGGINTGELFF.

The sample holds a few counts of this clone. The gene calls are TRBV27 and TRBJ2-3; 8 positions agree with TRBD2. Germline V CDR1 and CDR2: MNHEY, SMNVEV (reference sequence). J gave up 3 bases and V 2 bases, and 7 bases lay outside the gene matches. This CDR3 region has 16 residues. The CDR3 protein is CASSLAAGGLTDTQYF. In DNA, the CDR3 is TGTGCCAGCAGTTTAGCTGCGGGAGGTCTGACAGATACGCAGTATTTT.

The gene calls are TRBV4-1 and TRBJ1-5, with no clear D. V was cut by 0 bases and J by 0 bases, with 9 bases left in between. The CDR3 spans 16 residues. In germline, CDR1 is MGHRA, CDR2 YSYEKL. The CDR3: CASSQEGEGSNQPQHF. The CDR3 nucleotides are TGCGCCAGCAGCCAAGAGGGAGAAGGTAGCAATCAGCCCCAGCATTTT.

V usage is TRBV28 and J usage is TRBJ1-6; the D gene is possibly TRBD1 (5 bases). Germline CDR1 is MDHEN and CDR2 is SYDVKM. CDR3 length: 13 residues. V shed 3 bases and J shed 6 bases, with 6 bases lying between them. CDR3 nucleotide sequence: TGTGCCAGCAGTTTCCAGGGTAATTCACCCCTCCACTTT. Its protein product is CASSFQGNSPLHF.

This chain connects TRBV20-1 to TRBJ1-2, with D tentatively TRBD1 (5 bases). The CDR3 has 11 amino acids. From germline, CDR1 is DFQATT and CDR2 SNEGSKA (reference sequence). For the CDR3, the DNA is TGCAGCAGAACAGGCGGCTATGGCTACACCTTC. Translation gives CSRTGGYGYTF.

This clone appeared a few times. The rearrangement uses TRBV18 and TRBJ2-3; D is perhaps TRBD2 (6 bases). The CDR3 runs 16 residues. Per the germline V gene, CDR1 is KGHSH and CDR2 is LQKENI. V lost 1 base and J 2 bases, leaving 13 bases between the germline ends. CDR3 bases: TGTGCCAGCTCACCACTTCCTAGCGCGACCACAGATACGCAGTATTTT. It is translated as CASSPLPSATTDTQYF.

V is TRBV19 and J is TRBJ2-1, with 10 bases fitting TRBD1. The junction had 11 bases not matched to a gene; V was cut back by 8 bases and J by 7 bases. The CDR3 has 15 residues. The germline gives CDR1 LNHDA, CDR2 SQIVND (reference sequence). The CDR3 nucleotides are TGTGCCAGTCAGACCCCGGGACAGGGGACTAATGAGCAGTTCTTC. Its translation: CASQTPGQGTNEQFF.

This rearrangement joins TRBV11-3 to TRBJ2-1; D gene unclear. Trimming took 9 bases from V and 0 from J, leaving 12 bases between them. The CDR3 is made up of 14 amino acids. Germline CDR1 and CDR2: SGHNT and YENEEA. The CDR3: CARSPPGSYNEQFF. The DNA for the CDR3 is TGTGCCAGGAGCCCACCGGGCTCCTACAATGAGCAGTTCTTC.

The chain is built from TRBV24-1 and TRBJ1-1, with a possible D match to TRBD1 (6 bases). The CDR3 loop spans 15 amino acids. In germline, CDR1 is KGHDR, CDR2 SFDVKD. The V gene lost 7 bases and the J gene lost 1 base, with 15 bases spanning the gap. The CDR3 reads CATRGRGTQNTEAFF. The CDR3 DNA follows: TGTGCCACCAGGGGGAGGGGGACCCAGAACACTGAAGCTTTCTTT.

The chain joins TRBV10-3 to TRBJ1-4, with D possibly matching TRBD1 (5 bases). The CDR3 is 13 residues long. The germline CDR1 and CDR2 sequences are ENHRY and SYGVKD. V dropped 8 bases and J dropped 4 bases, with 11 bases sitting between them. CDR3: CAIGQDNNEKLFF. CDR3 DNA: TGTGCCATCGGGCAGGACAATAATGAAAAACTGTTTTTT.